The rows below give T cell receptor beta chains drawn from one sample of a study of blood T cell repertoires in COVID-19. Some clones are missing from TCRdb's copy, which holds only in-frame ones; the method was immunoSEQ multiplex PCR. This table has about 240,000 clones, 86% appearing once. The sample comprised peripheral blood. These receptor sequences come from a woman aged 45-60 years with COVID-19, enrolled during active disease. CDR3s include the opening cysteine and the closing phenylalanine or tryptophan. Each record gives: D gene, clone size, V gene, J gene, CDR3 DNA, CDR3 protein. A D gene is named only where the DNA matches it firmly. Size values are once, few and many counts, or a class for expanded clones, and some rows have none.

D gene: .; clone size: .; V gene: TRBV9; J gene: TRBJ2-7; CDR3 DNA: TGTGCCAGCAGCCCCCGTGCCACAGAGGGCTACGAGCAGTACTTC; CDR3 protein: CASSPRATEGYEQYF
D gene: TRBD1; clone size: few; V gene: TRBV2; J gene: TRBJ1-5; CDR3 DNA: TGTGCCAGCTGCAGGGGGAATTTAGAGCCCCAGCATTTT; CDR3 protein: CASCRGNLEPQHF
D gene: .; clone size: .; V gene: TRBV15; J gene: TRBJ2-3; CDR3 DNA: TGTGCCACCAGCAGAGATCTGAGTACAGATACGCAGTATTTT; CDR3 protein: CATSRDLSTDTQYF
D gene: .; clone size: once; V gene: TRBV5-1; J gene: TRBJ1-1; CDR3 DNA: TGCGCCAGCAGCCCGATCGGGGGGCACACTGAAGCTTTCTTT; CDR3 protein: CASSPIGGHTEAFF
D gene: .; clone size: once; V gene: TRBV27; J gene: TRBJ1-1; CDR3 DNA: TGTGCCAGCAGTCTCGGTCGGAGGGGTTACACTGAAGCTTTCTTT; CDR3 protein: CASSLGRRGYTEAFF
D gene: .; clone size: .; V gene: TRBV2; J gene: TRBJ2-7; CDR3 DNA: TGTGCCAGCAGTGAAGCTAGGGGGGGGAACTCCTACGAGCAGTACTTC; CDR3 protein: CASSEARGGNSYEQYF
D gene: TRBD1; clone size: .; V gene: TRBV2; J gene: TRBJ2-2; CDR3 DNA: TGTGCCAGCAGTGAAGCTCCCGCTTGGACAGGGACGAACACCGGGGAGCTGTTTTTT; CDR3 protein: CASSEAPAWTGTNTGELFF
D gene: TRBD1; clone size: .; V gene: TRBV19; J gene: TRBJ1-6; CDR3 DNA: TGTGCCAGTACCTCCTCCGGGGGACAGCATCGACCACCCCTCCACTTT; CDR3 protein: CASTSSGGQHRPPLHF
D gene: TRBD1; clone size: .; V gene: TRBV9; J gene: TRBJ1-1; CDR3 DNA: TGTGCCAGCAGCCCAGCTCTCCAGGGGGCTGAAGCTTTCTTT; CDR3 protein: CASSPALQGAEAFF
D gene: .; clone size: .; V gene: TRBV12-3/TRBV12-4; J gene: TRBJ2-3; CDR3 DNA: TGTGCCAGCAGTTTAGTCCCCCGGGATTCGCTCCTTTTT; CDR3 protein: CASSLVPRDSLLF
D gene: .; clone size: .; V gene: TRBV5-6; J gene: TRBJ1-5; CDR3 DNA: TGTGCCAGCAGCTTTAGGACAGACAGTTATCAGCCCCAGCATTTT; CDR3 protein: CASSFRTDSYQPQHF
D gene: .; clone size: .; V gene: TRBV20-1; J gene: TRBJ2-2; CDR3 DNA: TGCAGTGCTAGTTGGGCCCACACCGGGGAGCTGTTTTTT; CDR3 protein: CSASWAHTGELFF
D gene: .; clone size: many; V gene: TRBV11-3; J gene: TRBJ2-2; CDR3 DNA: TGTGCCAGCAGCTTAGGCCCACAGGGATCGCGGGAGCTGTTTTTT; CDR3 protein: CASSLGPQGSRELFF
D gene: TRBD1; clone size: .; V gene: TRBV27; J gene: TRBJ2-1; CDR3 DNA: TGTGCCAGCACCCGGACAGGGCCCGTTCCTGTCTCCTACAATGAGCAGTTCTTC; CDR3 protein: CASTRTGPVPVSYNEQFF
D gene: .; clone size: once; V gene: TRBV7-6; J gene: TRBJ1-1; CDR3 DNA: TGTGCCAGCAGCTCATCCATAACAGGGCTTGAAGCTTTCTTT; CDR3 protein: CASSSSITGLEAFF
D gene: TRBD1; clone size: once; V gene: TRBV10-1; J gene: TRBJ1-5; CDR3 DNA: TGCGCCAGGGGGACAGGGGCTTATAGCAATCAGCCCCAGCATTTT; CDR3 protein: CARGTGAYSNQPQHF
D gene: .; clone size: .; V gene: TRBV7-9; J gene: TRBJ2-2; CDR3 DNA: TGTGCCAGCAGCTTAAGGACAGCCGGGGAGCTGTTTTTT; CDR3 protein: CASSLRTAGELFF
D gene: .; clone size: .; V gene: TRBV11-3; J gene: TRBJ1-4; CDR3 DNA: TGTGCCAGCAGCTTAGAGGCAGCAACTAATGAAAAACTGTTTTTT; CDR3 protein: CASSLEAATNEKLFF
D gene: .; clone size: .; V gene: TRBV28; J gene: TRBJ2-5; CDR3 DNA: TGTGCCAGCAGTTTAGAGAGGCAGTACTTC; CDR3 protein: CASSLERQYF
D gene: .; clone size: .; V gene: TRBV7-9; J gene: TRBJ1-1; CDR3 DNA: TGTGCCAGCAGCCAGGGGACCCTCGGGGAAGCTTTCTTT; CDR3 protein: CASSQGTLGEAFF
D gene: .; clone size: .; V gene: TRBV7-8; J gene: TRBJ1-5; CDR3 DNA: TGTGCCAGCAGCTTAGCCCGAGGGGGACTAGGGAGCAATCAGCCCCAGCATTTT; CDR3 protein: CASSLARGGLGSNQPQHF